These 14 T cell receptor beta chains were all obtained from the same sample, sequenced in a study of T cells after yellow fever vaccination. TCRdb reprocessed the 5' RACE reads via MiXCR and lists one record per CDR3 protein. In the table there are 310,000 or so distinct CDR3 sequences, around 4% of which are singletons. The material sequenced was PBMCs, taken on the day of the yellow fever booster vaccination. Every receptor here comes from a man between 18 and 35 years old who received the YFV17D yellow fever vaccine.

In its sample, this clonotype was seen many times. The rearrangement uses TRBV20-1 and TRBJ2-7, with D perhaps matching TRBD1 (5 bases). The V gene's germline CDR1 is DFQATT and CDR2 SNEGSKA (reference sequence). Trimming took 1 base from V and 0 from J, leaving 19 bases between them. The CDR3 extends over 17 amino acids. CDR3 in amino acids: CSARGPVGQPSSYEQYF. The CDR3, as DNA: TGCAGTGCTAGAGGCCCCGTGGGGCAGCCAAGCTCCTACGAGCAGTACTTC.

The rearrangement uses TRBV7-2 and TRBJ2-5, with 8 nucleotides matching TRBD1. The CDR3 extends over 17 amino acids. Germline values: CDR1 SGHTA, CDR2 FQGNSA. Trimming cost V 5 bases and J 5 bases; bases outside gene matches: 16. Written as DNA, the CDR3 is TGTGCCAGCAGCCCGAGGACAGGGAGAATTATCGGGGAGACCCAGTACTTC. It specifies CASSPRTGRIIGETQYF.

The chain couples TRBV6-1 to TRBJ2-7; no firm D call. Germline CDR1 is MNHNS and CDR2 is SASEGT. The CDR3 has 16 amino acids. The V end lost 9 bases, the J end lost 2 bases, and 23 bases lay between the germline ends. CDR3 loop: CARSKSAFSRAYEQYF. The CDR3 region has the DNA TGTGCCAGAAGTAAGAGCGCATTCAGTAGGGCCTACGAGCAGTACTTC.

This clonotype showed up just a few times. The chain recombines TRBV11-2 with TRBJ2-7; 7 bases match TRBD1. CDR3 size: 14 residues. Per the germline V gene, CDR1 is SGHAT and CDR2 is FQNNGV. V was pared by 1 base and J by 3 bases, with 3 bases of the junction left unmatched. The CDR3 nucleotides read TGTGCCAGCAGCTTAGGTTCAGGGGGCTACGAGCAGTACGTC. Translating gives CASSLGSGGYEQYV.

This clonotype came up many times. The J gene is TRBJ2-7, the V gene TRBV7-2; perhaps TRBD1 as D (5 bases). There are 14 residues in the CDR3. The V end lost 2 bases, the J end lost 3 bases, and 11 bases lay between the germline ends. Germline values: CDR1 SGHTA, CDR2 FQGNSA. The CDR3 loop is CASSLTGQGYEQYV. CDR3 DNA: TGTGCCAGCAGCTTAACCGGGCAGGGCTACGAGCAGTACGTC.

This clonotype was picked up many times. The gene calls are TRBV6-5 and TRBJ1-5; a possible D gene is TRBD1 (5 bases). The CDR3 consists of 15 residues. The V gene lost 5 bases and the J gene lost 0 bases, with 11 bases spanning the gap. Germline V lookup: CDR1 MNHEY, CDR2 SVGAGI. In DNA, the CDR3 is TGTGCCAGCAGTACTTACAGGAGTAGCAATCAGCCCCAGCATTTT. Translation gives CASSTYRSSNQPQHF.

This clonotype was counted between two and nine times. This chain joins TRBV5-1 and TRBJ2-1; TRBD2 aligns across 11 bases. Germline CDR1 is SGHRS and CDR2 is YFSETQ. The CDR3 is made up of 16 amino acids. V was clipped by 0 bases and J by 7 bases; unmatched bases: 6. CDR3 sequence (DNA): TGCGCCAGCAGCTTGGGTAGACTAGCGGGGCCTAATGAGCAGTTCTTC. This gives the protein CASSLGRLAGPNEQFF.

In regard to this clonotype: This sequence may be a read error, since a much larger clone differs from it by one base. The rearrangement joins TRBV2 to TRBJ2-5; 10 bases are a match to TRBD1. V lost 6 bases and J lost 7; bases outside the gene matches: 11. The CDR3 consists of 15 residues. CDR1 is SNHLY, CDR2 FYNNEI, per germline. The CDR3 reads CASSSDRGPWVTQYF. CDR3 sequence (DNA): TGTGCCAGCAGCAGTGACAGGGGGCCTTGGGTGACCCAGTACTTC.

The chain links TRBV3-1 to TRBJ1-2; 7 nucleotides line up with TRBD1. V dropped 4 bases and J dropped 8; count of bases not matched to a gene: 13. Germline V gives CDR1 LGHDT, CDR2 YNNKEL (reference sequence). The CDR3 is 15 amino acids. The CDR3 loop reads CASSPHLQGVRGYTF. DNA of the CDR3: TGTGCCAGCAGCCCTCACTTGCAGGGGGTTAGAGGCTACACCTTC.

This clonotype occurred many times. The rearrangement links TRBV7-3 to TRBJ2-1, with TRBD2 as a possible D gene (7 bases). Germline loops: CDR1 SGHTA, CDR2 FQGTGA. The CDR3 spans 17 residues. V lost 6 bases and J 1 base, leaving 19 bases between the germline ends. CDR3 amino acids: CASSSQGAGASYNEQFF. The CDR3 DNA sequence: TGTGCCAGCAGTTCTCAGGGTGCGGGGGCTTCCTACAATGAGCAGTTCTTC.

This clonotype was observed at least ten times. The chain links TRBV5-1 to TRBJ2-5; 8 bases are a match to TRBD1. The CDR3 totals 15 residues. Germline CDR1 is SGHRS and CDR2 is YFSETQ. With V trimmed by 4 bases and J by 3 bases, 8 bases remained unmatched. The DNA of the CDR3 is TGCGCCAGCAGCAGTACCGGGACAGGAGAAGAGACCCAGTACTTC. Protein sequence: CASSSTGTGEETQYF.

Ten or more counts support this clonotype. The V gene is TRBV7-2, the J gene TRBJ2-7, with TRBD2 as a possible D gene (6 bases). With 1 base removed from V and 3 bases from J, the gap between germline ends came to 10 bases. The CDR3 contains 14 residues. Looked up from germline, CDR1 is SGHTA and CDR2 is FQGNSA. The CDR3 nucleotides read TGTGCCAGCAGCTTAGGTCTAGCGTTCTACGAGCAGTACTTC. Its translation is CASSLGLAFYEQYF.

This clonotype was counted a few times. The J gene is TRBJ1-5, the V gene TRBV7-2; TRBD1 might be the D (6 bases). Germline CDR1 SGHTA, CDR2 FQGNSA. The CDR3 covers 16 residues. V was clipped by 2 bases and J by 4 bases, with 15 bases between them. CDR3 in amino acids: CASSLYPPGANQPQHF. CDR3 sequence (DNA): TGTGCCAGCAGCTTATATCCTCCAGGGGCGAATCAGCCCCAGCATTTT.

This sequence joins TRBV30 and TRBJ1-4, with 8 bases matching TRBD1. CDR1 and CDR2 (germline): GTSNPN, SVGIG (reference sequence). The CDR3 extends over 15 amino acids. With 4 bases clipped from V and 10 bases from J, the junction kept 14 bases outside the gene matches. The CDR3 region is CAWTQAGGDGGKLFF. The CDR3 region has the DNA TGTGCCTGGACCCAAGCAGGGGGCGACGGTGGAAAACTGTTTTTT.